What follows is one TCR beta chain and its context. The data are from a study of blood T cell repertoires in COVID-19. Overall study context: The samples span acute and convalescent COVID-19 from the United States, Italy and Spain. In each case, the material was cDNA or gDNA derived from T cells, B-cell-depleted T cells, or PBMCs.

CDR1 is LGHNT, CDR2 FRNRAP, per germline. The CDR3 is made up of 16 amino acids. V was trimmed by 2 bases and J by 3 bases, leaving 16 bases between them. Original methodology: Counts of nucleated cells, estimated from reference gene primer amplification, were obtained. The table came from immunoSEQ multiplex PCR; TCRdb's copy has only in-frame clones and leaves some out. V and J calls and clone size come straight from that table; D and trimming were deduced from the DNA. The data show more than 250,000 clones, with 70% to 90% seen just once and 3.6% held by the top ten. The material sequenced was peripheral blood. This rearrangement joins TRBV12-5 to TRBJ1-1; D is possibly TRBD1 (5 bases). This clonotype was obtained from a man aged 18 to 29 with active or convalescent COVID-19. In DNA, the CDR3 is TGTGCTAGTGGTTTGCCCTCGGGAGAAGGGGACACTGAAGCTTTCTTT. It encodes CASGLPSGEGDTEAFF.